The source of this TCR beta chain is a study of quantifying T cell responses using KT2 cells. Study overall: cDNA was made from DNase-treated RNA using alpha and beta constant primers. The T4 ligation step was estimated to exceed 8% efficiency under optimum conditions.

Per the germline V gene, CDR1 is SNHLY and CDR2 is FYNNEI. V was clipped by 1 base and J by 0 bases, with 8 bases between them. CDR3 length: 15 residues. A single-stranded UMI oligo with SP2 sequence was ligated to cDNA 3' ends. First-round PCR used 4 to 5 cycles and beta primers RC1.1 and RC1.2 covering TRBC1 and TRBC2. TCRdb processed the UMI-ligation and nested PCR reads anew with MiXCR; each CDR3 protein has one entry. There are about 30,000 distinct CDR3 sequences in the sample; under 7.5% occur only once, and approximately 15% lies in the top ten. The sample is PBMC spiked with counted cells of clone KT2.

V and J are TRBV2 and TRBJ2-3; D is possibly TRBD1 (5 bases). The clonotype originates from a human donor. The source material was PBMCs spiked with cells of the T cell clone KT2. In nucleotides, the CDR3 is TGTGCCAGCAGTGAAGGACAGCGTAGCACAGATACGCAGTATTTT. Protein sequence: CASSEGQRSTDTQYF.